These 17 T cell receptor beta chains were sequenced from one sample in a study of T cell changes during pregnancy in multiple sclerosis. TCRdb keeps only in-frame clones here, not all; method: immunoSEQ multiplex PCR. The table has approximately 73,000 clones, approximately 90% seen once; the top ten hold roughly 0.21%. This sample comprised CD4+ T cells from peripheral blood mononuclear cells, obtained before pregnancy. These receptor sequences come from a female donor with multiple sclerosis, enrolled in a pregnancy study.

V usage is TRBV19 and J usage is TRBJ1-5; no firm D call. The germline V gene encodes CDR1 LNHDA and CDR2 SQIVND (reference sequence). Deletions cut 5 bases from V and 4 bases from J, with 9 bases between. This CDR3 has 13 amino acids. The CDR3: CASSASGNQPQHF. In DNA form, the CDR3 reads TGTGCCAGTAGTGCATCAGGTAATCAGCCCCAGCATTTT.

The CDR3, as DNA: TGCAGCTCAACTAGGGGGACAGGGGGTTGGAATGAGCAGTTCTTC. It codes for CSSTRGTGGWNEQFF. The chain joins TRBV29-1 to TRBJ2-1; 11 positions match TRBD1. Germline-derived CDR1 and CDR2 are SQVTM and ANQGSEA. V was clipped by 8 bases and J by 7 bases; unmatched bases: 13. The CDR3 is 15 residues long.

The chain uses TRBV7-2 and TRBJ2-5, with D possibly matching TRBD2 (6 bases). Germline values: CDR1 SGHTA, CDR2 FQGNSA. The CDR3 loop spans 16 amino acids. Trimming shortened V by 4 bases and J by 5 bases, and 20 bases separated the two germline ends. The CDR3 loop reads CASSSRTNHRAETQYF. In DNA form, the CDR3 reads TGTGCCAGCAGCTCCCGGACTAACCACCGCGCGGAGACCCAGTACTTC.

The chain has TRBV27 and TRBJ1-2; D might be TRBD1 (5 bases). There are 13 residues in the CDR3. Between the trimmed V and J ends, which lost 4 bases and 3 bases, there was a span of 9 bases. The germline CDR1 and CDR2 sequences are MNHEY and SMNVEV (reference sequence). CDR3 sequence (DNA): TGTGCCAGCAGTTCCGACAGAGACTATGGCTACACCTTC. This sequence encodes CASSSDRDYGYTF.

V gene TRBV20-1 combines with J gene TRBJ2-5; TRBD2 might be the D (5 bases). Germline-derived CDR1 and CDR2 are DFQATT and SNEGSKA (reference sequence). The length of the CDR3 is 11 residues. The V gene lost 6 bases and the J gene lost 5 bases, with 10 bases spanning the gap. The CDR3 region has the DNA TGCAGTGCAAGGGAGTACGAGACCCAGTACTTC. It is translated as CSAREYETQYF.

This chain connects TRBV5-5 to TRBJ1-1; D is unclear. V was trimmed by 0 bases and J by 4 bases, leaving 16 bases between them. The CDR3 has 16 residues. Germline loops: CDR1 SGHKS, CDR2 YYEKEE (reference sequence). Written as DNA, the CDR3 is TGTGCCAGCAGCTTGGGGGTCCCCGTTCCGGGCACTGAAGCTTTCTTT. Its translation: CASSLGVPVPGTEAFF.

The V call is TRBV27, the J call TRBJ2-1; weak D call: TRBD1 (5 bases). The V and J ends lost 0 bases and 6 bases respectively, with 12 bases between them. The CDR3 runs to 15 residues. The germline V gene has CDR1 MNHEY and CDR2 SMNVEV (reference sequence). The CDR3 here is CASSLSQGIGNEQFF. The CDR3 DNA reads as TGTGCCAGCAGTTTATCCCAGGGTATAGGCAATGAGCAGTTCTTC.

In this sample, this clone turned up once. The rearrangement uses TRBV6-1 and TRBJ2-1, with D maybe TRBD1 (5 bases). This CDR3 contains 14 residues. The V gene lost 1 base and the J gene lost 7 bases, with 11 bases spanning the gap. Per the germline V gene, CDR1 is MNHNS and CDR2 is SASEGT. CDR3 loop: CASSEGGDANEQFF. The CDR3 DNA sequence: TGTGCCAGCAGTGAAGGGGGCGATGCGAATGAGCAGTTCTTC.

The CDR3 nucleotides read TGTGCCAGCAGTCGAAGCGGGAGAAGCTCTTTAGGGTCCTACGAGCAGTACTTC. It codes for CASSRSGRSSLGSYEQYF. The J gene is TRBJ2-7, the V gene TRBV28; 8 nucleotides match TRBD2. CDR1 and CDR2 (germline): MDHEN, SYDVKM. This CDR3 has 18 amino acids. With 5 bases clipped from V and 1 base from J, the junction kept 16 bases outside the gene matches.

V is TRBV7-2 and J is TRBJ1-1; 11 bases agree with TRBD1. This CDR3 contains 16 residues. V shed 5 bases, J shed 5 bases, and the junction held 10 bases outside the gene matches. Germline lookup yields CDR1 SGHTA and CDR2 FQGNSA. The CDR3 DNA reads as TGTGCCAGCAGCCCCTCCCGGACAGGGGGCGAGACTGAAGCTTTCTTT. Amino acid sequence: CASSPSRTGGETEAFF. Drawing the rest from reference TRBV7-2 and TRBJ1-1, the complete variable domain is GAGVSQSPSNKVTEKGKDVELRCDPISGHTALYWYRQSLGQGLEFLIYFQGNSAPDKSGLPSDRFSAERTGGSVSTLTIQRTQQEDSAVYLCASSPSRTGGETEAFFGQGTRLTVV.

This clone was found once. The chain joins TRBV18 to TRBJ1-2; 8 nucleotides match TRBD1. V dropped 3 bases and J dropped 5; count of bases not matched to a gene: 5. The CDR3 is 14 residues long. Germline V gene data show CDR1 as KGHSH and CDR2 as LQKENI. CDR3 DNA: TGTGCCAGCTCACCGTCCGGGACAGGATATGGCTACACCTTC. It yields the protein CASSPSGTGYGYTF.

V and J are TRBV7-3 and TRBJ2-1; tentative D call: TRBD1 (5 bases). The CDR3 loop spans 15 amino acids. Germline CDR1 SGHTA, CDR2 FQGTGA. V was clipped by 5 bases and J by 6 bases, with 17 bases between them. The CDR3 is CASSTQGDALNEQFF. CDR3 bases: TGTGCCAGCAGCACGCAGGGTGACGCCCTCAATGAGCAGTTCTTC.

This clone was counted a few times. This chain uses TRBV12-5 with TRBJ1-2, with 9 bases lining up with TRBD1. The CDR3 sequence is 18 residues long. The V and J ends lost 0 bases and 8 bases, in that order; junction bases with no gene match: 16. Germline CDR1 LGHNT, CDR2 FRNRAP. The chain's CDR3 is CASGLVIGGTRDRVGYTF. The CDR3 DNA is TGTGCTAGTGGTTTGGTAATCGGCGGTACCCGGGACAGGGTGGGCTACACCTTC.

V and J are TRBV5-4 and TRBJ2-5, with 8 bases aligning to TRBD1. This CDR3 is 15 amino acids long. V dropped 0 bases and J dropped 4; count of bases not matched to a gene: 5. Germline assignment: CDR1 SGHNT and CDR2 YYREEE (reference sequence). DNA for the CDR3: TGTGCCAGCAGCTTGGACAGGGGGTTCGGAGAGACCCAGTACTTC. Amino acid sequence: CASSLDRGFGETQYF.

The V gene is TRBV6-1, the J gene TRBJ1-1; 7 nucleotides agree with TRBD1. The CDR3 contains 15 residues. Germline V gene data show CDR1 as MNHNS and CDR2 as SASEGT. V shed 4 bases, J shed 5 bases, and the junction held 10 bases outside the gene matches. DNA of the CDR3: TGTGCCAGCAGTGGTTCAAGGACAGGTGGGACTGAAGCTTTCTTT. It translates to CASSGSRTGGTEAFF.

The chain couples TRBV10-3 to TRBJ1-1; D perhaps matches TRBD1 (6 bases). The V gene lost 7 bases and the J gene lost 1 base, with 16 bases spanning the gap. This CDR3 has 15 residues. Germline V gene sequence: CDR1 ENHRY, CDR2 SYGVKD. The CDR3 DNA follows: TGTGCCATCACTCCGGGGGGGGGCAGGAACACTGAAGCTTTCTTT. Translated, it gives CAITPGGGRNTEAFF.

The chain recombines TRBV18 with TRBJ1-5; a possible D gene is TRBD1 (5 bases). V was pared by 2 bases and J by 6 bases, with 14 bases between. Germline V lookup: CDR1 KGHSH, CDR2 LQKENI. The length of the CDR3 is 15 residues. CDR3 sequence: CASSPSGGAGQPQHF. DNA for the CDR3: TGTGCCAGCTCACCATCGGGCGGGGCAGGTCAGCCCCAGCATTTT.